This T cell receptor (beta chain) was sequenced for a study of lymphopenia after photon versus proton radiotherapy. Study-wide results and limits: A bigger post-nadir fall in TCR diversity correlated inversely with survival time in deceased patients. Proton therapy kept repertoires fairly stable, unlike photons, which gained effector/memory cells.

As for this clone: Its antigen remains unidentified.

With 5 bases removed from V and 9 bases from J, the gap between germline ends came to 2 bases. This CDR3 comprises 10 residues. The V gene's germline CDR1 is MNHNS and CDR2 SASEGT. The table came from immunoSEQ multiplex PCR; TCRdb's copy has only in-frame clones and leaves some out. Found here are 15,000 to 20,000 clones, about 79% of them singletons; the top ten hold 20% to 25%. This sample comprised peripheral blood, obtained from a patient treated with proton-based radiotherapy. This clonotype originated in a man in his 70s with pancreatic cancer. V and J are TRBV6-1 and TRBJ2-6, with D unresolved. The CDR3 loop reads CASSNNVLTF. CDR3 bases: TGTGCCAGCAGTAACAACGTCCTGACTTTC.